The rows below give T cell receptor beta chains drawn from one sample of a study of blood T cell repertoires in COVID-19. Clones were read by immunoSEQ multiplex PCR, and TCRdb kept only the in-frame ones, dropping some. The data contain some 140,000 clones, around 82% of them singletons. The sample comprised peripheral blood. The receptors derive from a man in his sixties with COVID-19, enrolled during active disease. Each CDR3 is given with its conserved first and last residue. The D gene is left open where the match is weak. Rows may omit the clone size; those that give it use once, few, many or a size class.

CDR3: CASSSTQEISYNSPLHF; DNA: TGTGCCAGCAGCTCAACACAGGAGATCTCCTATAATTCACCCCTCCACTTT; D: .; V: TRBV11-2; length: 17; size: .; J: TRBJ1-6
CDR3: CASSLRQGARGDTQYF; DNA: TGTGCCAGCAGCTTAAGACAGGGGGCGCGGGGAGATACGCAGTATTTT; D: TRBD1; V: TRBV7-8; length: 16; size: .; J: TRBJ2-3
CDR3: CASRRRDMRTGELFF; DNA: TGTGCCAGCAGGAGAAGGGACATGAGGACCGGGGAGCTGTTTTTT; D: .; V: TRBV2; length: 15; size: .; J: TRBJ2-2
CDR3: CASSPSGSSYEQYF; DNA: TGTGCCAGCAGTCCGAGCGGGAGTAGTTACGAGCAGTACTTC; D: TRBD2; V: TRBV6-5; length: 14; size: .; J: TRBJ2-7
CDR3: CASSIAGLPNYGYTF; DNA: TGTGCCAGTAGTATAGCCGGGTTACCTAACTATGGCTACACCTTC; D: .; V: TRBV19; length: 15; size: .; J: TRBJ1-2
CDR3: CASSYSEGNTEAFF; DNA: TGTGCCAGCAGTTACTCGGAGGGGAACACTGAAGCTTTCTTT; D: .; V: TRBV6-6; length: 14; size: .; J: TRBJ1-1
CDR3: CASSANTGGGEKLFF; DNA: TGTGCCAGCAGCGCGAACACAGGGGGAGGTGAAAAACTGTTTTTT; D: TRBD1; V: TRBV7-9; length: 15; size: .; J: TRBJ1-4
CDR3: CASSFRDSTYEQYF; DNA: TGTGCCAGCAGCTTCCGGGACAGTACCTACGAGCAGTACTTC; D: TRBD1; V: TRBV7-3; length: 14; size: .; J: TRBJ2-7
CDR3: CASSYRTGRVNTEAFF; DNA: TGTGCCAGCAGCTATAGGACAGGGAGAGTGAACACTGAAGCTTTCTTT; D: TRBD1; V: TRBV7-9; length: 16; size: .; J: TRBJ1-1
CDR3: CASSQGTSLGETQYF; DNA: TGTGCCAGCAGCCAAGGGACTAGCCTTGGGGAGACCCAGTACTTC; D: TRBD2; V: TRBV3-1/TRBV3-2; length: 15; size: .; J: TRBJ2-5
CDR3: CASSSNGQNTEAFF; DNA: TGTGCCAGCAGTTCAAACGGACAGAACACTGAAGCTTTCTTT; D: .; V: TRBV2; length: 14; size: once; J: TRBJ1-1
CDR3: CASSFPTRHEQYF; DNA: TGTGCCAGCAGCTTCCCCACGAGGCACGAGCAGTACTTC; D: .; V: TRBV11-1; length: 13; size: .; J: TRBJ2-7
CDR3: CASSLAGLSYEQYF; DNA: TGTGCCAGCAGCTTAGCGGGACTATCCTACGAGCAGTACTTC; D: TRBD2; V: TRBV7-9; length: 14; size: .; J: TRBJ2-7
CDR3: CASSLVRVEETQYF; DNA: TGTGCCAGCAGCTTAGTCCGGGTTGAGGAGACCCAGTACTTC; D: .; V: TRBV7-2; length: 14; size: .; J: TRBJ2-5
CDR3: CASSQGLGQGRSPLHF; DNA: TGTGCCAGCAGCCAAGGATTGGGTCAGGGCCGTTCACCCCTCCACTTT; D: .; V: TRBV4-2; length: 16; size: .; J: TRBJ1-6
CDR3: CASSYGESNTEAFF; DNA: TGTGCCAGCAGTTACGGGGAGTCGAACACTGAAGCTTTCTTT; D: .; V: TRBV6-6; length: 14; size: .; J: TRBJ1-1